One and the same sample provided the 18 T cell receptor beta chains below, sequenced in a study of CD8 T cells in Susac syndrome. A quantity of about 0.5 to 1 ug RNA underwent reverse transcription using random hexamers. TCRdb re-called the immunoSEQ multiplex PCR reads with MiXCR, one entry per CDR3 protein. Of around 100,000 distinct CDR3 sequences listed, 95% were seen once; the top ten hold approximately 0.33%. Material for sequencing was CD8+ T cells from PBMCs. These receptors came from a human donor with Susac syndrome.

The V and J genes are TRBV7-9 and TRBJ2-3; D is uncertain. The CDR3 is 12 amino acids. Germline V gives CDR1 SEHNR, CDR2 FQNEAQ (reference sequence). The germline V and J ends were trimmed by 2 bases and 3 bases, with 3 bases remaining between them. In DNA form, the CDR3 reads TGTGCCAGCAGCTTACAAACAGATACGCAGTATTTT. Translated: CASSLQTDTQYF.

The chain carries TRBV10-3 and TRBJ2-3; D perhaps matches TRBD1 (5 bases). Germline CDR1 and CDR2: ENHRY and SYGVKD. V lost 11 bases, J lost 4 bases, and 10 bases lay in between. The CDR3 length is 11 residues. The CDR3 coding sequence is TGTGCCGTTTTGGGGCCAGATACGCAGTATTTT. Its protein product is CAVLGPDTQYF.

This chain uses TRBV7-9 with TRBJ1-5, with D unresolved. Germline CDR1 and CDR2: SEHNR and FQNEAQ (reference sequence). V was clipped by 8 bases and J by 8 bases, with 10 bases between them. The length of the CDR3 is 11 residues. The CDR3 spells CASGFTEPQHF. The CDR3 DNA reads TGTGCCAGCGGTTTTACTGAGCCCCAGCATTTT.

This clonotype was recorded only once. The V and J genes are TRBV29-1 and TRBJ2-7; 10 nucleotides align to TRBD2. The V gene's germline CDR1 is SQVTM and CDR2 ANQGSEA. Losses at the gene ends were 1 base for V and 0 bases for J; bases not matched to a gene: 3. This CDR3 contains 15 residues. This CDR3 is CSVEVLAGGSYEQYF. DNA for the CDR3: TGCAGCGTTGAAGTTTTAGCGGGAGGCTCCTACGAGCAGTACTTC.

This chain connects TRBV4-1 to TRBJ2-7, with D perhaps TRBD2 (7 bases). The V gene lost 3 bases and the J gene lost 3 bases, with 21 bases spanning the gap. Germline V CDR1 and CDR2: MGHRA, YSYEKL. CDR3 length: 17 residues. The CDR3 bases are TGCGCCAGCAGCCATATCGGGAAGGGGGGGCGATTCTACGAGCAGTACTTC. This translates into CASSHIGKGGRFYEQYF.

For the CDR3, the DNA is TGCAGTGCTGGGGGACTAGCCAAAAACATTCAGTACTTC. Encoded protein: CSAGGLAKNIQYF. This chain joins TRBV20-1 and TRBJ2-4, with a weak D call TRBD2 (6 bases). Trimming removed 5 bases from V and 0 bases from J, with 8 bases in between. Germline values: CDR1 DFQATT, CDR2 SNEGSKA (reference sequence). The CDR3 extends over 13 amino acids.

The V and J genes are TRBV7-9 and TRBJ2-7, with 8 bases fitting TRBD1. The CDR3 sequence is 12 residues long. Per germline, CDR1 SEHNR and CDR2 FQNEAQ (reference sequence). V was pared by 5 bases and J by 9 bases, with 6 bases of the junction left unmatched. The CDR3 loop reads CASSRQGSTQYF. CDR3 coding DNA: TGTGCCAGCAGCCGACAGGGGAGTACGCAGTACTTC.

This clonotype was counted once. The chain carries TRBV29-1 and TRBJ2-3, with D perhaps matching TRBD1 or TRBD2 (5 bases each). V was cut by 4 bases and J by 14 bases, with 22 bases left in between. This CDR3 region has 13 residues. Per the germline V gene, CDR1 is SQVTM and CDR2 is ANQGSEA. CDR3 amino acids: CSVGSEARGWGYF. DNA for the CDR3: TGCAGCGTTGGTAGCGAGGCAAGGGGATGGGGGTATTTT.

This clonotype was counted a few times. The CDR3 sequence is CASSLVAGELFF. CDR3 in DNA: TGTGCCAGCAGCTTAGTCGCCGGGGAGCTGTTTTTT. The chain combines TRBV13 with TRBJ2-2; D not resolved. Germline CDR1 and CDR2: PRHDT and FYEKMQ (reference sequence). This CDR3 is built from 12 residues. Trimming removed 1 base from V and 6 bases from J, with 3 bases in between.

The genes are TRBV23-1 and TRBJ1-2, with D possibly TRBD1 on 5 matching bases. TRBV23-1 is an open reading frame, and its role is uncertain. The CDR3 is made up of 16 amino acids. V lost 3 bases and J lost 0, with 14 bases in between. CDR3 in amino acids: CASSQPAGKANYGYTF. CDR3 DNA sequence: TGCGCCAGCAGTCAGCCCGCAGGGAAAGCTAACTATGGCTACACCTTC.

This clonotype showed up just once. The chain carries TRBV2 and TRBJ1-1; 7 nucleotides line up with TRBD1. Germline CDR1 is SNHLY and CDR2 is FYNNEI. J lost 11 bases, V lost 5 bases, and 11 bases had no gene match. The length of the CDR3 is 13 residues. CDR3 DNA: TGTGCCAGCAGTCGGGACAGCAAGACGAGGGCTTTCTTT. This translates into CASSRDSKTRAFF.

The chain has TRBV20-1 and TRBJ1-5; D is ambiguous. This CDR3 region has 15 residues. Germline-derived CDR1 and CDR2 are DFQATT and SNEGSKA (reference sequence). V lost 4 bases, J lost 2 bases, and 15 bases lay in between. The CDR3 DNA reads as TGCAGTGCTACCGACCGTCCGGGAGGCAATCAGCCCCAGCATTTT. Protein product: CSATDRPGGNQPQHF.

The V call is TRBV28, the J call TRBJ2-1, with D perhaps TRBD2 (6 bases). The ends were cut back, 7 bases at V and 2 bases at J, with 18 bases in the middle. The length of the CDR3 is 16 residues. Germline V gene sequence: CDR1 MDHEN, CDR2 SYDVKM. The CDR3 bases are TGTGCCAGCATGGTGTCGGGGGAGTTGGCCTACAATGAGCAGTTCTTC. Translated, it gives CASMVSGELAYNEQFF.

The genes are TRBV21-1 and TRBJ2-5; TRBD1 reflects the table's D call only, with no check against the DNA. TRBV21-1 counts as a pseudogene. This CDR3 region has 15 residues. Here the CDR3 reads CASTPKGQRQETQYF. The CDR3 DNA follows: TGTGCCAGCACTCCGAAGGGACAGCGACAAGAGACCCAGTACTTC.

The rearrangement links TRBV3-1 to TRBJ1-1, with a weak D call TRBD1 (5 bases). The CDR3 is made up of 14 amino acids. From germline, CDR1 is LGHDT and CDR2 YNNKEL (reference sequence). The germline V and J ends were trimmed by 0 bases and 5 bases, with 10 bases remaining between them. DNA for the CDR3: TGTGCCAGCAGCCAAGAAGGAAAGGGGACTGAAGCTTTCTTT. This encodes CASSQEGKGTEAFF.

CDR3 sequence (DNA): TGCAGTGCTAGAGATTTGAGCTACAATGAGCAGTTCTTC. Translating it yields CSARDLSYNEQFF. The rearrangement links TRBV20-1 to TRBJ2-1; D not certain. Germline V gene data show CDR1 as DFQATT and CDR2 as SNEGSKA (reference sequence). The CDR3 length is 13 residues. V gave up 0 bases and J gave up 3 bases, with 6 bases separating them.

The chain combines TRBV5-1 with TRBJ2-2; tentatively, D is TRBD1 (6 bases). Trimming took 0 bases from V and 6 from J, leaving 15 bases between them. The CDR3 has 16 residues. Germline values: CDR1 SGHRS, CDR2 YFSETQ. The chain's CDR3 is CASSLEGTYLPGELFF. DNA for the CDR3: TGCGCCAGCAGCTTGGAAGGGACATACCTCCCCGGGGAGCTGTTTTTT.

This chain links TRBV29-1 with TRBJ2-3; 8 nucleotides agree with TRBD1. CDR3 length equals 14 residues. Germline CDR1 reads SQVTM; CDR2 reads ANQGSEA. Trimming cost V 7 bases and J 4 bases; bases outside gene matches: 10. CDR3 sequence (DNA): TGCAGCGCCTCCGGACAGGGTGGCCCAGATACGCAGTATTTT. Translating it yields CSASGQGGPDTQYF.